This T cell receptor (beta chain) comes out of a study of blood T cell repertoires in COVID-19. Background on the study: The origin of the acute and convalescent COVID-19 samples was the United States, Italy and Spain. T cells, B-cell-depleted T cells, or PBMCs provided the cDNA or gDNA that served as material.

In the study's own analysis: Reference gene primer amplification in the assay estimated nucleated cell counts. Only in-frame clones appear in the TCRdb table, and some are missing; sequencing was by immunoSEQ multiplex PCR. V, J and clone size were drawn from that table, and D and trimming were deduced from the DNA. The table lists 70,000 to 85,000 clones, 87% of them singletons. V lost 0 bases and J lost 9, with 9 bases in between. This CDR3 is built from 13 residues. Looked up from germline, CDR1 is SGDLS and CDR2 is YYNGEE. J is TRBJ2-2 and V is TRBV9; no firm D call. The sequencing sample was made of peripheral blood. This TCR came from a woman aged 50 to 60 with active or convalescent COVID-19. CDR3 in DNA: TGTGCCAGCAGCGTAGTCCCGGGTAGGGAGCTGTTTTTT. Protein: CASSVVPGRELFF.